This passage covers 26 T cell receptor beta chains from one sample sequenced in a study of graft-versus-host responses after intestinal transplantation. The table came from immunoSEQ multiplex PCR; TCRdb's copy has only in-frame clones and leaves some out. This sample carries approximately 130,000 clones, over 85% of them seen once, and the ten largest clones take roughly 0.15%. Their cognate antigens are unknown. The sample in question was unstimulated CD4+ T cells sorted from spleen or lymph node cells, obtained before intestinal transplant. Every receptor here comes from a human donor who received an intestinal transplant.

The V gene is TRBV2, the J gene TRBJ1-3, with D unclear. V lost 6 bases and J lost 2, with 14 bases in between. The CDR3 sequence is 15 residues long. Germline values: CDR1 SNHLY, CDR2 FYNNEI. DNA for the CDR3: TGTGCCAGCAGCCCTGGCTTTGCCACTGGAAACACCATATATTTT. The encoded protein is CASSPGFATGNTIYF.

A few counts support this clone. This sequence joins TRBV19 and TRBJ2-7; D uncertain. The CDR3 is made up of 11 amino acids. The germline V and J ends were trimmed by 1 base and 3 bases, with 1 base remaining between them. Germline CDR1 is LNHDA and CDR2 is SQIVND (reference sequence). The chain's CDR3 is CASSIGYEQYF. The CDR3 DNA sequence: TGTGCCAGTAGTATAGGCTACGAGCAGTACTTC.

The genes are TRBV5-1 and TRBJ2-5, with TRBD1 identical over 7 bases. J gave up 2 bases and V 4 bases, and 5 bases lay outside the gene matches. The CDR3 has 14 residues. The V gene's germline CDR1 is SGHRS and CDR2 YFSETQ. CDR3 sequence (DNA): TGCGCCAGCAGCACGGGACAGCCACAAGAGACCCAGTACTTC. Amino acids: CASSTGQPQETQYF.

CDR3 loop: CSAREQNIQYF. The CDR3 DNA follows: TGCAGTGCTAGAGAACAAAACATTCAGTACTTC. This chain connects TRBV20-1 to TRBJ2-4; D remains unclear. This CDR3 contains 11 residues. The ends were cut back, 0 bases at V and 5 bases at J, with 2 bases in the middle. Germline V lookup: CDR1 DFQATT, CDR2 SNEGSKA (reference sequence).

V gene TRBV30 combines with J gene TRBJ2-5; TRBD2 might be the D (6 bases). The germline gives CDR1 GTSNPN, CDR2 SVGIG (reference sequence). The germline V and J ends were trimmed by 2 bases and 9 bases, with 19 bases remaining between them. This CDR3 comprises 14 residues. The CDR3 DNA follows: TGTGCCTGGAGTTCGACCCGGGGGAATCGGGCCCAGTACTTC. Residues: CAWSSTRGNRAQYF.

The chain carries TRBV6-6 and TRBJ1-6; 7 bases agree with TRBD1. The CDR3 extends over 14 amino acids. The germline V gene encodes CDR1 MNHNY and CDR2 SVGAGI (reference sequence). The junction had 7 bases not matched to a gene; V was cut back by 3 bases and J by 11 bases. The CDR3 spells CASSYSQGVAPLHF. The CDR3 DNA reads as TGTGCCAGCAGTTATTCCCAGGGGGTCGCACCCCTCCACTTT.

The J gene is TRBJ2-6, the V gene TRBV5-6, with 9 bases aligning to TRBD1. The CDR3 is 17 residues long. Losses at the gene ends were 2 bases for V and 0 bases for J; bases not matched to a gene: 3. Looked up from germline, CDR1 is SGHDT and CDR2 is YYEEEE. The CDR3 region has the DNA TGTGCCAGCAGCTTCCGGGACAGGGCCTCTGGGGCCAACGTCCTGACTTTC. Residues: CASSFRDRASGANVLTF.

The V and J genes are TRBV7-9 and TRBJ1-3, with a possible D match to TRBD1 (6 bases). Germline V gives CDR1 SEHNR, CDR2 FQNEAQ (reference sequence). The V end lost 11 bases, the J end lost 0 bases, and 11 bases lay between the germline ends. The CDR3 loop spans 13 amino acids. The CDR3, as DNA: TGTGCCCTCGAACAGGGCTCTGGAAACACCATATATTTT. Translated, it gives CALEQGSGNTIYF.

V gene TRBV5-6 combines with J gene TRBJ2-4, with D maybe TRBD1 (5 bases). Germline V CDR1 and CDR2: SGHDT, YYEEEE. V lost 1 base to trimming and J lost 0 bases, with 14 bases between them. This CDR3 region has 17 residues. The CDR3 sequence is CASSLWWQGIAKNIQYF. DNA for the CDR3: TGTGCCAGCAGCTTGTGGTGGCAGGGAATAGCCAAAAACATTCAGTACTTC. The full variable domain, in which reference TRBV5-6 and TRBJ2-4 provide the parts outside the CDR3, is DAGVTQSPTHLIKTRGQQVTLRCSPKSGHDTVSWYQQALGQGPQFIFQYYEEEERQRGNFPDRFSGHQFPNYSSELNVNALLLGDSALYLCASSLWWQGIAKNIQYFGAGTRLSVL.

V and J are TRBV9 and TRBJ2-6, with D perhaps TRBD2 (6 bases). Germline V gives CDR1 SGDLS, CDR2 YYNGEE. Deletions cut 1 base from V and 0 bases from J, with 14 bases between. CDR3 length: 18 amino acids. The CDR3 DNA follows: TGTGCCAGCAGCGTATGCCAAATGGGACTCTCTGGGGCCAACGTCCTGACTTTC. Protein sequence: CASSVCQMGLSGANVLTF.

CDR3: CASSPEGPAYNEQFF. The CDR3 DNA follows: TGTGCCAGCTCACCGGAGGGACCCGCCTACAATGAGCAGTTCTTC. V usage is TRBV18 and J usage is TRBJ2-1, with a possible D match to TRBD2 (6 bases). CDR3 length: 15 amino acids. V lost 3 bases to trimming and J lost 2 bases, with 11 bases between them. CDR1 is KGHSH, CDR2 LQKENI, per germline.

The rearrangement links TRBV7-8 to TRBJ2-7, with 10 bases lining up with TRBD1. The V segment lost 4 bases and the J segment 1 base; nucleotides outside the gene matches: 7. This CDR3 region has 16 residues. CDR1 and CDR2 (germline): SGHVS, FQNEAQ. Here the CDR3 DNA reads TGTGCCAGCAGCTCCCCAAGGACAGGGGGTTCCTACGAGCAGTACTTC. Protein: CASSSPRTGGSYEQYF.

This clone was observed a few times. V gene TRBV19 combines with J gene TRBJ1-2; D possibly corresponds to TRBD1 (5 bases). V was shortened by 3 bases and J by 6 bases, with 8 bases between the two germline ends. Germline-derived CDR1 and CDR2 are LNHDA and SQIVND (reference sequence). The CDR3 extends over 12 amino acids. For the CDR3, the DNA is TGTGCCAGTAGTATCCGAGGGGATGGCTACACCTTC. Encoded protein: CASSIRGDGYTF.

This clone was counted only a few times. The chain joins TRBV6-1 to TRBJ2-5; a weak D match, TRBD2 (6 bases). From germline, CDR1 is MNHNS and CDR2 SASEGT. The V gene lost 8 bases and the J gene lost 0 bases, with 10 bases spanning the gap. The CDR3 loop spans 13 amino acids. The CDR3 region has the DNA TGTGCCAGCGTTGCGGGGTACCAAGAGACCCAGTACTTC. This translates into CASVAGYQETQYF.

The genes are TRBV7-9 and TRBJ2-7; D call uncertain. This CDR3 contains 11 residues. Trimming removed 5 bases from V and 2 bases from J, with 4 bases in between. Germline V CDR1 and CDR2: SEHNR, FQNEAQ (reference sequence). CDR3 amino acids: CASSHAYEQYF. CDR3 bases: TGTGCCAGCAGCCATGCCTACGAGCAGTACTTC.

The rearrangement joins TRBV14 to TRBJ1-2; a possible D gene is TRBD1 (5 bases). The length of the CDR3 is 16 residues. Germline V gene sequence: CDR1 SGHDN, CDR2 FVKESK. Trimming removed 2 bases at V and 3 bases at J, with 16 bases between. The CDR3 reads CASSQLLIRDHYGYTF. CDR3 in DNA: TGTGCCAGCAGCCAACTACTGATCCGGGACCACTATGGCTACACCTTC.

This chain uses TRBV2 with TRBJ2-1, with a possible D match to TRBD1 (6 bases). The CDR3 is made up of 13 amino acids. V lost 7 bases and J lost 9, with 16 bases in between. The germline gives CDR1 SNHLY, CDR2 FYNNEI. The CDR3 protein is CASTLWTVPEQFF. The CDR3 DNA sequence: TGTGCCAGCACCCTATGGACAGTTCCTGAGCAGTTCTTC. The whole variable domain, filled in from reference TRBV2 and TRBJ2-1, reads EPEVTQTPSHQVTQMGQEVILRCVPISNHLYFYWYRQILGQKVEFLVSFYNNEISEKSEIFDDQFSVERPDGSNFTLKIRSTKLEDSAMYFCASTLWTVPEQFFGPGTRLTVL.

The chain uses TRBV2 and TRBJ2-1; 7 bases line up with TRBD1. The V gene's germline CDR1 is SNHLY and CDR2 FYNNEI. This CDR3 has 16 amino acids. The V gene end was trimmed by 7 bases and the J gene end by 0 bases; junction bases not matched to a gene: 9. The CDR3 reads CASILGGLSSYNEQFF. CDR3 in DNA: TGTGCCAGCATTTTAGGGGGCCTCAGCTCCTACAATGAGCAGTTCTTC.

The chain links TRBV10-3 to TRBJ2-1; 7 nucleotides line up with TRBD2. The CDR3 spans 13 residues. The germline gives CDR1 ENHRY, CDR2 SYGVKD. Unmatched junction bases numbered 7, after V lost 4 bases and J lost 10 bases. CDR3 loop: CAISVRDYQEQFF. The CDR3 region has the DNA TGTGCCATCAGTGTGCGGGACTACCAAGAGCAGTTCTTC.

The CDR3: CASSLIRGPVEKLFF. In DNA, the CDR3 is TGTGCCAGCAGCTTAATCAGGGGCCCGGTGGAAAAACTGTTTTTT. This chain links TRBV5-6 with TRBJ1-4; TRBD1 might be the D (6 bases). V was trimmed by 2 bases and J by 8 bases, leaving 16 bases between them. This CDR3 spans 15 amino acids. Germline V CDR1 and CDR2: SGHDT, YYEEEE.

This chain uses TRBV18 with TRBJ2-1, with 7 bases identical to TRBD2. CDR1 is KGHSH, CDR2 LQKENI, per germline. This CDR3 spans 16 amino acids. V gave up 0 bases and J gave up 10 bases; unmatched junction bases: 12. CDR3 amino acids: CASSPPAGIPLREQFF. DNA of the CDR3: TGTGCCAGCTCACCACCAGCGGGGATCCCCTTACGCGAGCAGTTCTTC.

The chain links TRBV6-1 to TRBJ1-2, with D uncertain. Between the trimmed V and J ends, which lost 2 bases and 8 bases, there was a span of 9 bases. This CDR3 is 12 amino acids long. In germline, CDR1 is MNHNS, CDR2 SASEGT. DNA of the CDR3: TGTGCCAGCAGTGAATTTCTCCTGGGCTACACCTTC. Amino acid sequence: CASSEFLLGYTF.

CDR3 sequence reads: CASSEGFYGYTF. CDR3 sequence (DNA): TGTGCCAGCAGTGAGGGGTTCTATGGCTACACCTTC. The chain couples TRBV6-5 to TRBJ1-2; possible D gene TRBD1, 5 bases. Germline V lookup: CDR1 MNHEY, CDR2 SVGAGI. This CDR3 is 12 amino acids long. With 5 bases removed from V and 4 bases from J, the gap between germline ends came to 8 bases.

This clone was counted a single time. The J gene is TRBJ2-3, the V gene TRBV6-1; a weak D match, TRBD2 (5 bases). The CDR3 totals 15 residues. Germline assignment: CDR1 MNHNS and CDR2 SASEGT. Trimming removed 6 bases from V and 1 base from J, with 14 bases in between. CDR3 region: CASRVRGSRTDTQYF. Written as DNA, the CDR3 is TGTGCCAGCAGGGTTCGGGGATCCCGCACAGATACGCAGTATTTT.

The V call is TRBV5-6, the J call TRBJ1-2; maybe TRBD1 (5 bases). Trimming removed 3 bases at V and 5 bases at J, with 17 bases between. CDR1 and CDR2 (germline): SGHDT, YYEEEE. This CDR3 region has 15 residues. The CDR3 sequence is CASSYWGGRVYGYTF. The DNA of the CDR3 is TGTGCCAGCAGCTATTGGGGAGGCAGGGTTTATGGCTACACCTTC.

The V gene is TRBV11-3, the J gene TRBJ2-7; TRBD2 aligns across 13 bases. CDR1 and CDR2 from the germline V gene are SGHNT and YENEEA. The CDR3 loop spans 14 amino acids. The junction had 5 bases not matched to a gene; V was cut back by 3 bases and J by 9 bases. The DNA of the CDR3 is TGTGCCAGCAGCTTCGGACTAGCGGGGGTCGGGCAGTACTTC. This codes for CASSFGLAGVGQYF. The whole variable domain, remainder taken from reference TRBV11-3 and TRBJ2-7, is EAGVVQSPRYKIIEKKQPVAFWCNPISGHNTLYWYLQNLGQGPELLIRYENEEAVDDSQLPKDRFSAERLKGVDSTLKIQPAELGDSAVYLCASSFGLAGVGQYFGPGTRLTVT.